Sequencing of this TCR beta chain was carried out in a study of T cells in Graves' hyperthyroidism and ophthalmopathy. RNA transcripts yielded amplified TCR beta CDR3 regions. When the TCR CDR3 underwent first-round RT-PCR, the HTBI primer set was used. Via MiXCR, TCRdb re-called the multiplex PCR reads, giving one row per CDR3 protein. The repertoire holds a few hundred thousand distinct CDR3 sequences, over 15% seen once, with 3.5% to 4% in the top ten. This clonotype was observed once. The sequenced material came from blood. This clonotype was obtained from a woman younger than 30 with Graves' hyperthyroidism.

The CDR3: CASSFSVEAFF. CDR3 nucleotides: TGTGCCAGCAGCTTTTCGGTTGAAGCTTTCTTT. The J gene is TRBJ1-1, the V gene TRBV7-8; D is uncertain. The V gene's germline CDR1 is SGHVS and CDR2 FQNEAQ. V lost 3 bases, J lost 7 bases, and 6 bases lay in between. This CDR3 contains 11 residues. The whole variable domain, remainder taken from reference TRBV7-8 and TRBJ1-1, is GAGVSQSPRYKVAKRGQDVALRCDPISGHVSLFWYQQALGQGPEFLTYFQNEAQLDKSGLPSDRFFAERPEGSVSTLKIQRTQQEDSAVYLCASSFSVEAFFGQGTRLTVV.